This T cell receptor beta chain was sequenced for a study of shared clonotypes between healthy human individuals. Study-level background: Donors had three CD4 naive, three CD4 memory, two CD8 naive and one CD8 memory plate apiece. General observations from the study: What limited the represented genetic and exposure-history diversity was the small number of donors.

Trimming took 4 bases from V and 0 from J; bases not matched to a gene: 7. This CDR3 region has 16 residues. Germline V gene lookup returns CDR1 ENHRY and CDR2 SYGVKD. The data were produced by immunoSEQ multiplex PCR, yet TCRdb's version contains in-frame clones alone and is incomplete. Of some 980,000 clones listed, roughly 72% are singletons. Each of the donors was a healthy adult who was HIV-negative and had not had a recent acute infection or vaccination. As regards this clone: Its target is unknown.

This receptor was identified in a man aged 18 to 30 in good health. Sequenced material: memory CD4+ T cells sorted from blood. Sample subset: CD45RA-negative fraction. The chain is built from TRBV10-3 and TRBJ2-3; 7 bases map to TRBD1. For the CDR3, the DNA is TGTGCCATCAGTGGGGGACAGATAACTAGCACAGATACGCAGTATTTT. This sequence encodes CAISGGQITSTDTQYF.